This entry is about one T cell receptor (beta chain). This clonotype was seen more than once but under ten times. This clone's antigen is unknown. With a much larger clone just one base away, this may be a read error. Naive CD8 T cell libraries were made from 20,000 to 1,000,000 sorted cells using 10%, 30% or 50% of purified RNA. Naive CD8 T cells were FACS-sorted as CD8+CD4-CCR7+CD45RA+ on a BD FACSAria II into RLT Plus buffer. Detection sensitivity was tested by spiking Jurkat RNA equal to some 11 TCR copies' worth into samples containing roughly 17,000-1,100,000 naive CD8 T cells. Enrichment of CD8 T cells was performed with RosetteSep CD8+ T Cell Enrichment Cocktail and Ficoll-Paque, after which ACK red cell lysis was carried out. This entry is derived from a study of molecular identifiers for immune sequencing clone quantification (dated 2018 in TCRdb). Context from the whole study: In a replicate experiment, RNA from around 18,000 or 91,000 naive CD8 T cells was split into five aliquots, four of which were sequenced. CD8 T cells were used in a methods study to benchmark molecular-identifier clustering-based TCR repertoire sequencing (MIDCIRS) and TCR RNA copy counting. Broad study findings and their caveats: In CMV-specific effector cells, over 97% of molecules were held by clones above 20 RNA copies, whereas under 1% of molecules were held by such clones in naive cells. The naive libraries included spiked-in Jurkat TCR RNA (roughly 9 copies' worth), and this RNA is not part of the donor repertoire. Modeling gave about three recovered TCR RNA copies per cell versus 8 to 10 by digital PCR, implying approximately 30% capture efficiency. Without barcode sub-clustering, chimeric consensus sequences inflated TCR diversity; chimeras reached as high as 47%. Identical TCR molecules sharing a barcode could cause highly expanded clone sizes to be underestimated. Spiked-in Jurkat TCR RNA equivalent to a single cell was reported to be detectable even among 850,000 to 1,000,000 naive CD8 T cells.

The library relied on PCR. The sequencing machine was an Illumina HiSeq 4000. Bulk TCR libraries were prepared as previously described, using TCR primers listed in Table S5. Total RNA was purified with the Qiagen AllPrep DNA/RNA kit. Before analysis, reads from multiple sequencing runs of the same library were pooled. As for the authors' bioinformatics: Reads were retained only if the reads had an exact TCR constant sequence, and the retained reads were trimmed to 150 nt and grouped according to their 12-nt molecular barcodes. Reads within each barcode group were sub-clustered using a 15% Levenshtein threshold, and quality-weighted consensus sequences were constructed for each RNA molecule. Non-functional sequences were discarded, and so were lower-count sequences lying one edit away from another sequence. Based on a fit of two negative binomial distributions, barcode sub-clusters having less than 20% of the maximum read count were discarded. TCRdb trimmed the raw reads at Q25, called clones with MiXCR and kept productive beta chains. When rows share a CDR3 protein, they turn into one entry using the most common DNA and genes. Clone size and V and J calls follow TCRdb, not the original study. This sample is represented by 80,000 to 95,000 distinct CDR3 sequences; roughly 19% of them were singletons. The ten largest clones capture 0.75% to 0.95% of the sample.

From the germline V gene (reference sequence), CDR1 is SEHNR and CDR2 is FQNEAQ. The CDR3 numbers 16 residues from cysteine through phenylalanine. The retained sequence is limited to the CDR3, 48 bases, with the frame set at the first base. V is pruned by 11 bases and J by 0 bases, leaving 9 bases of the junction without a gene match. Sequenced sample: naive CD8+ T cells from blood, with Jurkat cell RNA spiked in. This specimen's cell subset or site label, per the study, means: FACS-sorted CD8+CD4-CCR7+CD45RA+ naive T cells. This receptor was identified in a human donor in good health. Some libraries in this study had Jurkat cell RNA spiked in. This chain is built from TRBV7-9 and TRBJ2-2; TRBD2 agrees with 10 junctional bases. For the CDR3, the sequence is CAGILAGVANTGELFF. The DNA sequence follows: TGTGCCGGCATTCTAGCGGGGGTCGCGAACACCGGGGAGCTGTTTTTT.